This passage covers 19 T cell receptor beta chains from one sample sequenced in a study of blood T cell repertoires in COVID-19. Assay: immunoSEQ multiplex PCR; the TCRdb copy retains only in-frame clones and omits some. Here the sample spans some 120,000 clones, over 65% being singletons. The sample comprised peripheral blood. These receptors all come from a man aged 30-40 years with acute or convalescent COVID-19.

This clone was found a few times. This chain joins TRBV5-6 and TRBJ2-7, with D hard to call. Germline V lookup: CDR1 SGHDT, CDR2 YYEEEE. The length of the CDR3 is 14 residues. Trimming shortened V by 2 bases and J by 2 bases, and 11 bases separated the two germline ends. As DNA, the CDR3 is TGTGCCAGCAGCTTATTCGTCGACACCTACGAGCAGTACGTC. Its translation is CASSLFVDTYEQYV.

This chain connects TRBV5-1 to TRBJ2-3, with TRBD2 identical over 9 bases. Germline CDR1 and CDR2: SGHRS and YFSETQ. V gave up 0 bases and J gave up 9 bases; unmatched junction bases: 8. The CDR3 runs 15 residues. The CDR3 region has the DNA TGCGCCAGCAGCTTGGCCCCTGCGGGGGGGCAAACGCAGTATTTT. Protein: CASSLAPAGGQTQYF.

CDR3 DNA sequence: TGTGCCAGCAGCGCTTCGGAGGGGAATGGCTACACCTTC. Residues: CASSASEGNGYTF. The chain recombines TRBV2 with TRBJ1-2; D may be TRBD1 (5 bases). The germline gives CDR1 SNHLY, CDR2 FYNNEI. The CDR3 runs 13 residues. Trimming removed 6 bases from V and 6 bases from J, with 14 bases in between. The full variable domain, rest sourced from reference TRBV2 and TRBJ1-2, is EPEVTQTPSHQVTQMGQEVILRCVPISNHLYFYWYRQILGQKVEFLVSFYNNEISEKSEIFDDQFSVERPDGSNFTLKIRSTKLEDSAMYFCASSASEGNGYTFGSGTRLTVV.

V and J are TRBV7-9 and TRBJ1-2; no clear D gene. The CDR3 has 15 residues. Looked up from germline, CDR1 is SEHNR and CDR2 is FQNEAQ (reference sequence). The V and J ends lost 2 bases and 4 bases respectively, with 14 bases between them. The CDR3 sequence is CASSLTDHGVYGYTF. CDR3 bases: TGTGCCAGCAGCTTAACAGACCACGGGGTCTATGGCTACACCTTC.

The CDR3 region has the DNA TGTGCCAGCAGCTTTGCGGCCAACACTGAAGCTTTCTTT. This gives the protein CASSFAANTEAFF. The V and J genes are TRBV13 and TRBJ1-1; D unresolved. Between the trimmed V and J ends, which lost 3 bases and 2 bases, there was a span of 7 bases. Per germline, CDR1 PRHDT and CDR2 FYEKMQ (reference sequence). This CDR3 spans 13 amino acids.

In its sample, this clone was seen a few times. This chain connects TRBV30 to TRBJ1-1; the D is unclear. Germline CDR1 and CDR2: GTSNPN and SVGIG (reference sequence). The CDR3 has 11 residues. With 3 bases removed from V and 12 bases from J, the gap between germline ends came to 14 bases. Here the CDR3 reads CAWSLDWVTFF. The CDR3 bases are TGTGCCTGGAGCCTTGACTGGGTGACTTTCTTT.

This clone has only a few counts. This rearrangement joins TRBV6-2 or TRBV6-3 to TRBJ2-7, with 7 bases that match TRBD2. The junction had 8 bases not matched to a gene; V was cut back by 4 bases and J by 8 bases. Per germline, CDR1 MNHEY and CDR2 SVGEGT. This CDR3 is 13 amino acids long. CDR3 DNA: TGTGCCAGCAGTTCCGGACTAGGAAGACAGCAGTACTTC. Amino acids: CASSSGLGRQQYF.

This sequence joins TRBV9 and TRBJ2-3; no clear D gene. The CDR3 loop spans 14 amino acids. CDR1 and CDR2 from the germline V gene are SGDLS and YYNGEE. Trimming removed 0 bases at V and 3 bases at J, with 8 bases between. DNA of the CDR3: TGTGCCAGCAGCGTAGCTTTCCCGACAGATACGCAGTATTTT. Translated, it gives CASSVAFPTDTQYF.

This clone was recorded many times. The V call is TRBV28, the J call TRBJ2-1; unclear D gene. The CDR3 length is 16 residues. Per germline, CDR1 MDHEN and CDR2 SYDVKM. V was pared by 2 bases and J by 5 bases, with 16 bases between. The CDR3 is CASSLQWRVNDNEQFF. The DNA of the CDR3 is TGTGCCAGCAGTTTACAATGGAGAGTGAACGACAATGAGCAGTTCTTC. Supplemented by reference TRBV28 and TRBJ2-1, the full variable domain reads DVKVTQSSRYLVKRTGEKVFLECVQDMDHENMFWYRQDPGLGLRLIYFSYDVKMKEKGDIPEGYSVSREKKERFSLILESASTNQTSMYLCASSLQWRVNDNEQFFGPGTRLTVL.

The rearrangement uses TRBV19 and TRBJ1-1; D unclear. The germline gives CDR1 LNHDA, CDR2 SQIVND (reference sequence). There are 13 residues in the CDR3. The V and J ends lost 8 bases and 1 base respectively, with 11 bases between them. CDR3 coding DNA: TGTGCCAGTTCGAGGCAGCCGAACACTGAAGCTTTCTTT. This translates into CASSRQPNTEAFF.

CDR3 coding DNA: TGTGCCAGCAGCTCCTACTCGAATAGTGTCAGCGGTGGCTACACCTTC. Translating gives CASSSYSNSVSGGYTF. V gene TRBV5-5 combines with J gene TRBJ1-2; D is ambiguous. Per the germline V gene, CDR1 is SGHKS and CDR2 is YYEKEE (reference sequence). V was pared by 3 bases and J by 7 bases, with 22 bases between. The CDR3 consists of 16 residues.

V gene TRBV6-1 combines with J gene TRBJ1-6; D is ambiguous. The CDR3 loop spans 14 amino acids. Germline lookup yields CDR1 MNHNS and CDR2 SASEGT. V lost 3 bases to trimming and J lost 4 bases, with 7 bases between them. The CDR3 region is CASSDGLYNSPLHF. The CDR3 bases are TGTGCCAGCAGTGATGGCTTATATAATTCACCCCTCCACTTT.

The chain employs TRBV4-2 and TRBJ2-1, with D perhaps TRBD1 (5 bases). This CDR3 contains 17 residues. The V end was cut by 4 bases, the J end by 6 bases, with 22 bases between. The germline gives CDR1 LGHNA, CDR2 YNFKEQ. The CDR3 DNA is TGTGCCAGCAGCCTAGAAGAAGGGGCAGGAGAAACCAATGAGCAGTTCTTC. Its protein is CASSLEEGAGETNEQFF.

The genes are TRBV29-1 and TRBJ2-1, with a possible D match to TRBD1 (6 bases). CDR1 is SQVTM and CDR2 is ANQGSEA in the germline V gene. The CDR3 loop spans 11 amino acids. Deletions cut 1 base from V and 12 bases from J, with 10 bases between. For the CDR3, the DNA is TGCAGCGTTGAAGTTCTACAGGGGCAGTTCTTC. Protein: CSVEVLQGQFF.

This clone was counted a single time. The chain links TRBV28 to TRBJ1-1; tentative D call: TRBD1 (5 bases). The CDR3 has 16 amino acids. The germline V and J ends were trimmed by 1 base and 0 bases, with 12 bases remaining between them. CDR1 and CDR2 from the germline V gene are MDHEN and SYDVKM. The CDR3 here is CASSLSGGGMNTEAFF. DNA of the CDR3: TGTGCCAGCAGTTTATCCGGGGGGGGGATGAACACTGAAGCTTTCTTT.

The chain recombines TRBV10-3 with TRBJ1-2; TRBD1 agrees at 7 bases. V trimming: 7 bases; J trimming: 3 bases; junction bases outside the gene matches: 5. Germline V CDR1 and CDR2: ENHRY, SYGVKD. This CDR3 has 13 amino acids. CDR3 sequence: CAITTGTDYGYTF. The CDR3 DNA reads as TGTGCCATCACGACCGGGACAGACTATGGCTACACCTTC.

This clone was observed a few times. The V and J genes are TRBV19 and TRBJ2-2; 7 bases agree with TRBD2. Germline-derived CDR1 and CDR2 are LNHDA and SQIVND (reference sequence). This CDR3 is 15 amino acids long. The V gene end was trimmed by 11 bases and the J gene end by 4 bases; junction bases not matched to a gene: 13. Here the CDR3 reads CASQGTGGRTGELFF. In nucleotides, the CDR3 is TGTGCCTCTCAGGGAACGGGAGGACGCACCGGGGAGCTGTTTTTT.

This clone was found a few times. The V call is TRBV2, the J call TRBJ1-2, with 8 bases identical to TRBD1. Looked up from germline, CDR1 is SNHLY and CDR2 is FYNNEI. V shed 6 bases, J shed 8 bases, and the junction held 14 bases outside the gene matches. The CDR3 consists of 15 residues. Here the CDR3 DNA reads TGTGCCAGCAGGAGGGCGGACAGGGAGGAGGACGGCTACACCTTC. This encodes CASRRADREEDGYTF.

The rearrangement links TRBV7-9 to TRBJ1-1, with 7 bases fitting TRBD1. There are 14 residues in the CDR3. V was clipped by 2 bases and J by 4 bases; unmatched bases: 4. The germline V gene encodes CDR1 SEHNR and CDR2 FQNEAQ (reference sequence). CDR3 bases: TGTGCCAGCAGCTTACAAGGGGGCATCACTGAAGCTTTCTTT. It is translated as CASSLQGGITEAFF.